The clone carrying this T cell receptor beta chain appeared a single time. Its antigen is not identified. Produced via immunoSEQ multiplex PCR; TCRdb's table is partial and in-frame only. The sample has approximately 100,000 clones, approximately 87% seen once. The data originate from a study of T cell responses to AZD1222 COVID-19 vaccine. Study outcomes and limitations: Seropositive AZD1222 recipients at baseline numbered only 6 or 7.

The input for sequencing was peripheral blood, taken on day 0 of AZD1222 vaccination. The clonotype originates from an adult in good health.

The DNA for the CDR3 is TGTGCCAGCAGCTTACCCCAGAGCGAGCAGTACTTC. Protein product: CASSLPQSEQYF. This chain uses TRBV5-4 with TRBJ2-7, with D uncertain. The CDR3 consists of 12 residues. Germline CDR1 SGHNT, CDR2 YYREEE (reference sequence). Trimming took 2 bases from V and 6 from J, leaving 9 bases between them.